These 2 T cell receptor beta chains share one sample of origin, sequenced in a study of spatial heterogeneity in lung cancer. Stated time point: sample taken at primary tumor resection. Sequencing covered unsorted whole RNA taken from tumor, nontumor lung or frozen PBMC. A single record per CDR3 protein comes from TCRdb applying MiXCR to the 5' RACE reads. The table has approximately 29,000 distinct CDR3 sequences, 8.4% seen once. This specimen consisted of PBMCs, obtained at surgery. Every receptor here comes from a female donor with early-stage non-small cell lung cancer.

This clonotype has a single count. Its ends do not fully match the called genes, so a read error is possible. This CDR3 is CASSSLRDRRLVNYGHTF. The CDR3 DNA reads as TGTGCCAGCAGCTCGCTCCGGGACAGGCGGCTCGTGAACTATGGCCACACCTTC. The chain carries TRBV11-2 and TRBJ1-2; 8 bases align to TRBD1. This CDR3 has 18 residues. Germline V gene sequence: CDR1 SGHAT, CDR2 FQNNGV. Together with reference TRBV11-2 and TRBJ1-2, the CDR3 gives the full variable domain: EAGVAQSPRYKIIEKRQSVAFWCNPISGHATLYWYQQILGQGPKLLIQFQNNGVVDDSQLPKDRFSAERLKGVDSTLKIQPAKLEDSAVYLCASSSLRDRRLVNYGHTFGSGTRLTVV.

V usage is TRBV29-1 and J usage is TRBJ1-2; TRBD1 matches 8 bases. CDR1 SQVTM and CDR2 ANQGSEA come from the germline V gene. V shed 7 bases and J 7 bases; nucleotides not matched to a gene: 5. The CDR3 is 11 amino acids. CDR3 loop: CSDLDRAGYTF. CDR3 nucleotide sequence: TGCAGCGACCTGGACAGGGCTGGCTACACCTTC.